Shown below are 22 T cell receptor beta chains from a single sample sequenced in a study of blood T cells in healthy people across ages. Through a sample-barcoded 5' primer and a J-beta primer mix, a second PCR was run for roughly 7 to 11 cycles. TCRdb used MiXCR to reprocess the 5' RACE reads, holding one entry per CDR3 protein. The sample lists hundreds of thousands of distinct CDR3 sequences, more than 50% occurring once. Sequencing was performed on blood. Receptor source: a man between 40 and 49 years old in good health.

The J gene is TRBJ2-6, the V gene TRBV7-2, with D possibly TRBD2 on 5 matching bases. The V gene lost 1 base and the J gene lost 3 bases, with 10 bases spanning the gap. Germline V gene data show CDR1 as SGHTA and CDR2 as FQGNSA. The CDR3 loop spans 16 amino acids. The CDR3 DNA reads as TGTGCCAGCAGCTTAGGAGGGAGTGGTGGGGCCAACGTCCTGACTTTC. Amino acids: CASSLGGSGGANVLTF.

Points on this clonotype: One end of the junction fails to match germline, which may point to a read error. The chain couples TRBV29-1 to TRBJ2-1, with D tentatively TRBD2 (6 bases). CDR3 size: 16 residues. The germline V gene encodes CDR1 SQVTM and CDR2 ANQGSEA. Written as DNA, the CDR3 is TGCGGCGTGGCGGAAATTAGCGGACTCTCCTACAATGAGCAGTTCTTC. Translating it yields CGVAEISGLSYNEQFF.

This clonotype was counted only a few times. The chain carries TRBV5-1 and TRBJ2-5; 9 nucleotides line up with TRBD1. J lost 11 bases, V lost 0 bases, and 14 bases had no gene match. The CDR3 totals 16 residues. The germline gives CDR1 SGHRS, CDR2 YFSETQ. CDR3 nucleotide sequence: TGCGCCAGCAGCTTGGATGGCAGACAGGGGGTAGGGGAGCAGTACTTC. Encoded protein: CASSLDGRQGVGEQYF.

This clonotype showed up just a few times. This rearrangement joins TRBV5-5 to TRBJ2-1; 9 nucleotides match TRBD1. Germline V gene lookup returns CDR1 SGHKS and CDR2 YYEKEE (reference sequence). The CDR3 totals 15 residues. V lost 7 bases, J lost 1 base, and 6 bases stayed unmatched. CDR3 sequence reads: CASLTGGASYNEQFF. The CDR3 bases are TGTGCCAGCCTTACAGGGGGCGCTTCCTACAATGAGCAGTTCTTC.

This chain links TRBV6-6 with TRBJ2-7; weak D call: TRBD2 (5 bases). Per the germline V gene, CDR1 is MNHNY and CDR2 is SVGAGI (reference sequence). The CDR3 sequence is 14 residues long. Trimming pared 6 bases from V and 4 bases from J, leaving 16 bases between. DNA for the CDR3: TGTGCCAGCAGCCCCTGGTGGGAGTCTTACGAGCAGTACTTC. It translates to CASSPWWESYEQYF.

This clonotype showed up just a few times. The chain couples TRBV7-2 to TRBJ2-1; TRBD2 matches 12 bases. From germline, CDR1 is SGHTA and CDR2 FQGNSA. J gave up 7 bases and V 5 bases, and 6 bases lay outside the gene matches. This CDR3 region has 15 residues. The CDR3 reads CASSRTSGKVNEQFF. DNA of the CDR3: TGTGCCAGCAGCCGGACTAGCGGGAAAGTTAATGAGCAGTTCTTC.

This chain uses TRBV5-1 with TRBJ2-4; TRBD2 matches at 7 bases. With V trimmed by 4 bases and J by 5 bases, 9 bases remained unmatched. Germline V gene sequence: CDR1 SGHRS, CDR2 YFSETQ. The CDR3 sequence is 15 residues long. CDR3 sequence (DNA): TGCGCCAGCAGCCGCCTGGGAGGGATCCAAAACATTCAGTACTTC. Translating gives CASSRLGGIQNIQYF.

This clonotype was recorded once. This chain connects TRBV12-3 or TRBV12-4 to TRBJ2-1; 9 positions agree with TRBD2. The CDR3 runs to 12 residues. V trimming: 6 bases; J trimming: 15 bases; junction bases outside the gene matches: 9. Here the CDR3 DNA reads TGTGCCAGCAGAACCCCGGCTAGCGGGGCGTTCTTC. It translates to CASRTPASGAFF.

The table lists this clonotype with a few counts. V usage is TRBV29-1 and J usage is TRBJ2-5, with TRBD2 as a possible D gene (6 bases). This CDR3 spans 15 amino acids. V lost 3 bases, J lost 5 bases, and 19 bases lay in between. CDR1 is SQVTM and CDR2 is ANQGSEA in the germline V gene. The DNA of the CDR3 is TGCAGCGTTGACGAAAGGGCGCGGGATGGGGAGACCCAGTACTTC. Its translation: CSVDERARDGETQYF.

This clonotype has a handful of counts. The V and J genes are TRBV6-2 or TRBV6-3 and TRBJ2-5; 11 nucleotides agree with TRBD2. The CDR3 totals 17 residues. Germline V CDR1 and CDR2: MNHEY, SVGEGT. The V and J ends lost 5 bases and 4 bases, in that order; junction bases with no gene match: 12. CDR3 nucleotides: TGTGCCAGCAGTCACGGGACTAGCGGTCTAAAGCGAGAGACCCAGTACTTC. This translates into CASSHGTSGLKRETQYF.

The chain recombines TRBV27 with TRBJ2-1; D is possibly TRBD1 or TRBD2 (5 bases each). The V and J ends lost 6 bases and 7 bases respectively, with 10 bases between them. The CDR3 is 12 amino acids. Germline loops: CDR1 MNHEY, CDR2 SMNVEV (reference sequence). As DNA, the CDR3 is TGTGCCAGCAGGAAGAGGGGTAATGAGCAGTTCTTC. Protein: CASRKRGNEQFF.

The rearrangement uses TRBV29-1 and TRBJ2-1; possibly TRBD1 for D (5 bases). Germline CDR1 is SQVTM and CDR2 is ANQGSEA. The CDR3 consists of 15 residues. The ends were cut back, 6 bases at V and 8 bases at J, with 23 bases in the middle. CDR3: CSVNDRLGAVDEQFF. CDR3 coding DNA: TGCAGCGTGAACGACAGACTGGGTGCCGTCGATGAGCAGTTCTTC.

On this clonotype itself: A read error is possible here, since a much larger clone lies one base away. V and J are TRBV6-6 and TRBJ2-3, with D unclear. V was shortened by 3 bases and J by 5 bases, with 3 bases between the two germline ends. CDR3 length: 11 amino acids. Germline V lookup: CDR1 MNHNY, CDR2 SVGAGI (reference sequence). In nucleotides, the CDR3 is TGTGCCAGCAGTTATATAGATACGCAGTATTTT. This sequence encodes CASSYIDTQYF.

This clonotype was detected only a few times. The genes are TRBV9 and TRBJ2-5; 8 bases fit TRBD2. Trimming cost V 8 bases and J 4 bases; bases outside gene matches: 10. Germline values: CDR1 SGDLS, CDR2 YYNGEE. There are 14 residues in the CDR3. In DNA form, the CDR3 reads TGTGCCAGTACTAACGGGGGGGCCTCAGAGACCCAGTACTTC. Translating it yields CASTNGGASETQYF.

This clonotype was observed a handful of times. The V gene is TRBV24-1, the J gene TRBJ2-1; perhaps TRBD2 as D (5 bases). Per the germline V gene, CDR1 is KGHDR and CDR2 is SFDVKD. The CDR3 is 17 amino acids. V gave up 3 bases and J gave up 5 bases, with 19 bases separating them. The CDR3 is CATSDPTPTRGNNEQFF. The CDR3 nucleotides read TGTGCCACCAGTGATCCCACTCCAACTCGGGGTAACAATGAGCAGTTCTTC.

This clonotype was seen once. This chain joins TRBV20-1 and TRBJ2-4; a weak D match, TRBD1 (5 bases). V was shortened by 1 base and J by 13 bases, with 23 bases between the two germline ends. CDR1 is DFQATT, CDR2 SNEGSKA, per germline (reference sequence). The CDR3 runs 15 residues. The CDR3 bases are TGCAGTGCTAGAGGGGCTGACAGCCTCTACAATGAGCAGTACTTC. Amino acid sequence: CSARGADSLYNEQYF.

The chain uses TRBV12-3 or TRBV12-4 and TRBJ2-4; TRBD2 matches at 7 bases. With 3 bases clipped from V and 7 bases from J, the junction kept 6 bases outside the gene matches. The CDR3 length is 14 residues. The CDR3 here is CASSLAGVMNIQYF. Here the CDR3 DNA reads TGTGCCAGCAGTTTGGCGGGAGTTATGAACATTCAGTACTTC.

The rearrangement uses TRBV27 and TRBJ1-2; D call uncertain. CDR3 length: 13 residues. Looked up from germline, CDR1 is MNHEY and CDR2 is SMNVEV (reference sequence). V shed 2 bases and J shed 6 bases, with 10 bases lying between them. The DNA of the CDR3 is TGTGCCAGCAGTTTAAAGGGCGCCGATGGCTACACCTTC. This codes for CASSLKGADGYTF.

CDR3 sequence (DNA): TGTGCCAGCAGTGAAGCAGGGGGCGTGGAGACCCAGTACTTC. Its protein product is CASSEAGGVETQYF. This chain uses TRBV2 with TRBJ2-5; 7 nucleotides agree with TRBD1. V trimming: 0 bases; J trimming: 5 bases; junction bases outside the gene matches: 3. The CDR3 spans 14 residues. Germline V gene data show CDR1 as SNHLY and CDR2 as FYNNEI.

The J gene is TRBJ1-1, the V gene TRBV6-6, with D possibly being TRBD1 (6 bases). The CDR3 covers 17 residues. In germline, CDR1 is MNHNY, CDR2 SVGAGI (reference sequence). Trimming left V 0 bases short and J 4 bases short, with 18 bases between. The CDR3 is CASSYSSPRGSGTEAFF. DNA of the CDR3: TGTGCCAGCAGTTACTCGTCCCCCAGGGGATCGGGCACTGAAGCTTTCTTT.

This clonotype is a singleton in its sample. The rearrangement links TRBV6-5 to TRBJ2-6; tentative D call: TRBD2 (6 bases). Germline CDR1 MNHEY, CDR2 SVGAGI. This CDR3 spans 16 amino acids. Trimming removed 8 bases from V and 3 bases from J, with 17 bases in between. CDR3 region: CASSTGLFSGANVLTF. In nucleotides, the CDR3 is TGTGCCAGCTCCACGGGACTGTTTAGTGGGGCCAACGTCCTGACTTTC.

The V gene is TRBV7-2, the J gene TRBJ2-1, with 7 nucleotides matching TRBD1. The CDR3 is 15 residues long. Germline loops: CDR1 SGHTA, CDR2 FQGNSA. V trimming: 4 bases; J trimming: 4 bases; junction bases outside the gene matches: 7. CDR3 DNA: TGTGCCAGCAGCTATGAGGGGGACAGTTACAATGAGCAGTTCTTC. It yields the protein CASSYEGDSYNEQFF.